This T cell receptor (beta chain) was sequenced in a study of blood T cell repertoires in COVID-19. Study-level information: There were acute and convalescent COVID-19 samples, and they came from the United States, Italy and Spain. In each case, the material was cDNA or gDNA derived from T cells, B-cell-depleted T cells, or PBMCs.

TCRdb's copy holds only in-frame clones and misses some; the assay was immunoSEQ multiplex PCR. The data show some 66,000 clones, 76% seen once. A single count supports this clone. V shed 8 bases and J 2 bases; nucleotides not matched to a gene: 3. CDR1 is MDHEN, CDR2 SYDVKM, per germline. CDR3 length equals 13 residues. V is TRBV28 and J is TRBJ1-1, with 9 bases matching TRBD1. This receptor was obtained from an elderly woman with acute or convalescent COVID-19. The specimen was peripheral blood. The CDR3 coding sequence is TGTGCCAGCTTGGACAGGGGAAACACTGAAGCTTTCTTT. This sequence encodes CASLDRGNTEAFF. Using reference TRBV28 and TRBJ1-1 for the parts outside the CDR3, the full variable domain is DVKVTQSSRYLVKRTGEKVFLECVQDMDHENMFWYRQDPGLGLRLIYFSYDVKMKEKGDIPEGYSVSREKKERFSLILESASTNQTSMYLCASLDRGNTEAFFGQGTRLTVV.